This T cell receptor (beta chain) was sequenced for a study of patients and donors after allogeneic stem cell transplantation. Trimming took 4 bases from V and 2 from J, leaving 17 bases between them. Germline V gene sequence: CDR1 DFQATT, CDR2 SNEGSKA (reference sequence). This CDR3 is 15 amino acids long. A single record per CDR3 protein comes from TCRdb applying MiXCR to the RT-PCR reads. Of some 880,000 distinct CDR3 sequences in the sample, roughly 18% were seen once. This clonotype came up a few times. The sequence derives from a human donor who was either an allogeneic HSCT recipient or a stem cell or donor lymphocyte infusion donor (not recorded which). It is not recorded whose cells these are; they may come from a transplant donor. The sequenced sample consisted of blood, either unsorted or a sorted T cell fraction (not recorded which). The V gene is TRBV20-1, the J gene TRBJ2-5; the D gene is possibly TRBD1 (5 bases). CDR3 coding DNA: TGCAGTGCTATCCTCAAAAGGGGATTACAAGAGACCCAGTACTTC. It translates to CSAILKRGLQETQYF.